This is a list of T cell receptor beta chains from one sample in a study of cytomegalovirus exposure and HLA in healthy donors. Assay: immunoSEQ multiplex PCR; the TCRdb copy retains only in-frame clones and omits some. Of some 170,000 clones listed, 60% to 75% were seen once; the top ten hold 2.5% to 3%. The sequenced sample consisted of PBMCs. Every receptor here comes from a woman in her forties or fifties in good health and CMV-seropositive. The conserved cysteine and the conserved F or W are not part of the CDR3 here. Each record gives: V gene, CDR3 protein.

>TRBV6-1
ASRARDSTNTEAF
>TRBV5-5
ASSLASSGGTYNEQF
>TRBV27
ASSLFSDSPLH
>TRBV6-5
ASRPEGGSMPQH
>TRBV2
ASSRQGHYGYT
>TRBV7-9
ASSSGNSPLH
>TRBV5-1
ASSGNRGLHSEAF
>TRBV6-5
ASSYSSDRLNTEAF
>TRBV7-7
ASSSDSRVLF
>TRBV27
ASSRFEGDTEAF
>TRBV4-1
ASSLLDSGELF
>TRBV2
ASSYEAEAF
>TRBV2
ASSFPARSGDMEFLGNEQF
>TRBV18
ASSSLGTDGAF
>TRBV18
ASSPPTGGEVGELF
>TRBV5-4
ASSSVGGPNTEAF
>TRBV19
ASSMGGGEQF
>TRBV11-2
ASSLASGGSDTQY
>TRBV6-1
ASTAAGADTQY
>TRBV5-4
ASSTHSGDSTDTQY
>TRBV7-6
ASSLIRGPRTGELF
>TRBV9
ASSVGQGDYGYT
>TRBV10-1
ASSDPTGTGDTGELF
>TRBV7-8
ASSSLTGYTEAF
>TRBV27
ASSFCQGRSYEQY
>TRBV10-3
AISKTGAYSYEQY
>TRBV2
ASSERSDTQY
>TRBV7-9
ASAARSGAYNEQF
>TRBV7-9
ASSLGGAPDTQY
>TRBV2
ASLSGTGVYGYT
>TRBV6-5
ASRDGTGGVSGYT
>TRBV5-1
ASSSREVVNTEAF
>TRBV6-5
ASSYGHYGYT
>TRBV9
ASSPPVGRSTGEQF
>TRBV6-1
ASSERGYYGYT
>TRBV5-4
ASTRGGEGYT
>TRBV7-7
ASSLGTGFYNEQF
>TRBV5-4
ASSLLAGGYQETQY
>TRBV10-2
ASRRDRGTYEQY
>TRBV4-1
ASSREHTSPLH
>TRBV30
AWSVRRGRGHNSPLH
>TRBV27
ASRLNRAPTDTQY
>TRBV5-1
ASSLQGGGNQPQH
>TRBV11-3
ASSLVTSVRNQPQH
>TRBV15
ATSRPASGAGDTQY
>TRBV11-2
ASSTTGNTQY
>TRBV18
ASSPGPEKKAF
>TRBV2
ASRREPGDGYT
>TRBV5-1
ASSSPGQGWYGYT
>TRBV7-8
ASSKLQDRLSY
>TRBV7-9
ASSLPAGSGYT